This T cell receptor (beta chain) was recorded in a study of blood T cell repertoires in COVID-19. The wider study: The United States, Italy and Spain were the sources of the acute and convalescent COVID-19 samples. Sample material is recorded as cDNA or gDNA derived from T cells, B-cell-depleted T cells, or PBMCs.

CDR1 LGHNA and CDR2 YSLEER come from the germline V gene. The CDR3 is 18 amino acids. V was cut by 6 bases and J by 2 bases, with 26 bases left in between. Patients of the Seattle cohort, enrolled during active infection, were followed longitudinally. The authors' processing: Researchers report that nucleated cell counts were estimated from reference gene primer amplification. The assay was immunoSEQ multiplex PCR, and TCRdb's table has in-frame clones only and misses some. D and trimming were read from the DNA, whereas the V and J calls and clone size are those reported in that table. The repertoire has 400,000 or so clones, over 75% of them found once; the top ten carry around 1.5%.

The clonotype comes from a woman aged 40 to 49 with COVID-19, enrolled during active disease. Sequencing was done on a sample of peripheral blood. The chain is built from TRBV4-3 and TRBJ2-7; the D gene is possibly TRBD2 (7 bases). The CDR3 sequence: CASSPRSRGGGVPYEQYF. The CDR3 DNA reads as TGCGCCAGCAGTCCAAGAAGTCGGGGAGGGGGGGTACCCTACGAGCAGTACTTC.